The 13 T cell receptor beta chains below all came from one sample that was sequenced in a study of lymphopenia after photon versus proton radiotherapy. Sequenced by immunoSEQ multiplex PCR; TCRdb stores in-frame clones only, minus some. Of 150,000 to 200,000 clones detected, 88% appear once; the ten largest clones hold around 5%. The sample was peripheral blood, taken from a patient treated with photon-based radiotherapy. The receptors stem from a man in his fifties with gastric cancer.

The chain uses TRBV30 and TRBJ2-2, with unresolved D. This CDR3 contains 15 residues. V lost 7 bases to trimming and J lost 4 bases, with 19 bases between them. The V gene's germline CDR1 is GTSNPN and CDR2 SVGIG (reference sequence). The CDR3 region has the DNA TGTGCCTCTAAAACCACCAACTCTTTCACCGGGGAGCTGTTTTTT. It specifies CASKTTNSFTGELFF.

The chain joins TRBV5-4 to TRBJ1-1, with no clear D. The germline V and J ends were trimmed by 4 bases and 8 bases, with 18 bases remaining between them. The germline CDR1 and CDR2 sequences are SGHNT and YYREEE (reference sequence). This CDR3 contains 14 residues. The CDR3 spells CASSPAGSLREAFF. In DNA form, the CDR3 reads TGTGCCAGCAGCCCGGCCGGGTCCCTTCGGGAAGCTTTCTTT.

V usage is TRBV28 and J usage is TRBJ1-2; D is unresolved. Trimming cost V 7 bases and J 7 bases, with 16 bases left between them. The CDR3 contains 13 residues. Germline V gives CDR1 MDHEN, CDR2 SYDVKM. The CDR3: CASTEGRQGGYTF. The CDR3 DNA reads as TGTGCCAGCACCGAAGGAAGGCAAGGTGGCTACACCTTC.

This clone has a handful of counts. The chain links TRBV6-1 to TRBJ1-1; D may be TRBD1 (5 bases). CDR3 size: 15 residues. Trimming stripped 5 bases from V and 2 bases from J, with 15 bases between. Germline lookup yields CDR1 MNHNS and CDR2 SASEGT. DNA for the CDR3: TGTGCCAGCAGTAAGACAGAGCCCCCAAACACTGAAGCTTTCTTT. As protein: CASSKTEPPNTEAFF.

This chain links TRBV4-1 with TRBJ2-7; no clear D. The CDR3 is 13 amino acids. The V gene's germline CDR1 is MGHRA and CDR2 YSYEKL. The germline V and J ends were trimmed by 3 bases and 0 bases, with 6 bases remaining between them. CDR3 sequence: CASSHYDSYEQYF. CDR3 bases: TGCGCCAGCAGCCATTACGACTCCTACGAGCAGTACTTC.

This chain links TRBV27 with TRBJ1-5; 8 bases are a match to TRBD1. V shed 6 bases, J shed 5 bases, and the junction held 9 bases outside the gene matches. CDR1 is MNHEY, CDR2 SMNVEV, per germline (reference sequence). The CDR3 spans 15 residues. The CDR3 region is CASRADRGSDQPQHF. CDR3 nucleotides: TGTGCCAGCAGAGCCGACAGGGGTTCTGATCAGCCCCAGCATTTT.

The CDR3 spells CASSYYPGLAGYNEQFF. As DNA, the CDR3 is TGCGCCAGCAGTTACTACCCGGGACTAGCGGGGTACAATGAGCAGTTCTTC. This chain links TRBV5-1 with TRBJ2-1; 13 nucleotides agree with TRBD2. J lost 4 bases, V lost 5 bases, and 9 bases had no gene match. Per germline, CDR1 SGHRS and CDR2 YFSETQ. The CDR3 contains 17 residues.

The CDR3 region is CASSLGDPSTDTQYF. Here the CDR3 DNA reads TGCGCCAGCAGCTTAGGAGACCCGAGCACAGATACGCAGTATTTT. The chain joins TRBV5-1 to TRBJ2-3; D call uncertain. V was trimmed by 2 bases and J by 0 bases, leaving 10 bases between them. CDR3 length equals 15 residues. From germline, CDR1 is SGHRS and CDR2 YFSETQ.

This clone was seen a single time. CDR3 DNA sequence: TGTGCCAGCAGCCCCTGGTGGGTAGCAGGAACCTACGAGCAGTACTTC. Translating gives CASSPWWVAGTYEQYF. The V gene is TRBV11-2, the J gene TRBJ2-7; D gene uncertain. The CDR3 spans 16 residues. V shed 5 bases and J shed 2 bases, with 19 bases lying between them. Per germline, CDR1 SGHAT and CDR2 FQNNGV. Based on the CDR3 plus reference TRBV11-2 and TRBJ2-7, the full variable domain is EAGVAQSPRYKIIEKRQSVAFWCNPISGHATLYWYQQILGQGPKLLIQFQNNGVVDDSQLPKDRFSAERLKGVDSTLKIQPAKLEDSAVYLCASSPWWVAGTYEQYFGPGTRLTVT.

The chain links TRBV29-1 to TRBJ2-7, with unresolved D. The germline CDR1 and CDR2 sequences are SQVTM and ANQGSEA. The CDR3 contains 11 residues. The germline V and J ends were trimmed by 4 bases and 0 bases, with 4 bases remaining between them. The CDR3 DNA reads TGCAGCGTTGCCAGCTCCTACGAGCAGTACTTC. Translated, it gives CSVASSYEQYF.

This clone was found once. V gene TRBV5-4 combines with J gene TRBJ2-7; 8 nucleotides agree with TRBD2. V lost 0 bases, J lost 0 bases, and 2 bases stayed unmatched. Germline-derived CDR1 and CDR2 are SGHNT and YYREEE (reference sequence). The CDR3 has 15 amino acids. CDR3 in DNA: TGTGCCAGCAGCTTGGCTAGCGGGCGCTCCTACGAGCAGTACTTC. Amino acids: CASSLASGRSYEQYF.

The V gene is TRBV6-1, the J gene TRBJ1-1, with 8 nucleotides matching TRBD1. Germline CDR1 reads MNHNS; CDR2 reads SASEGT. Losses at the gene ends were 3 bases for V and 5 bases for J; bases not matched to a gene: 11. CDR3 size: 16 residues. CDR3 in DNA: TGTGCCAGCAGTGATACCAGGACAGGGCCGGGGACTGAAGCTTTCTTT. It encodes CASSDTRTGPGTEAFF.

The chain carries TRBV4-2 and TRBJ2-7; TRBD1 aligns across 7 bases. This CDR3 region has 18 residues. With 0 bases clipped from V and 0 bases from J, the junction kept 11 bases outside the gene matches. CDR1 LGHNA and CDR2 YNFKEQ come from the germline V gene. The CDR3 region is CASSQEGPGQISSYEQYF. The CDR3 bases are TGTGCCAGCAGCCAAGAGGGGCCGGGACAGATAAGCTCCTACGAGCAGTACTTC.